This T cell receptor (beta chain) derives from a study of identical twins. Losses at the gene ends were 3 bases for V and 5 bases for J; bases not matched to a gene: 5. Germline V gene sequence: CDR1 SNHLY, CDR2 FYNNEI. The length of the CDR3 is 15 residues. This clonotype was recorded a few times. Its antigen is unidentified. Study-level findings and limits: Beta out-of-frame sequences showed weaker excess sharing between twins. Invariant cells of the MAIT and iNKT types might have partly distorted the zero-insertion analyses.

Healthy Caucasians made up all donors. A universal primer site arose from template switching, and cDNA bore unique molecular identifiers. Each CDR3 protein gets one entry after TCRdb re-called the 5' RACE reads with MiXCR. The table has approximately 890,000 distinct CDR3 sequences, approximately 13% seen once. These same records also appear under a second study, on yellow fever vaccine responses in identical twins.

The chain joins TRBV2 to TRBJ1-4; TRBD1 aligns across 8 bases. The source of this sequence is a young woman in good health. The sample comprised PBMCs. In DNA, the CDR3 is TGTGCCAGCAGTGAGTTGGACAGGGAAAATGAAAAACTGTTTTTT. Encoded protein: CASSELDRENEKLFF.